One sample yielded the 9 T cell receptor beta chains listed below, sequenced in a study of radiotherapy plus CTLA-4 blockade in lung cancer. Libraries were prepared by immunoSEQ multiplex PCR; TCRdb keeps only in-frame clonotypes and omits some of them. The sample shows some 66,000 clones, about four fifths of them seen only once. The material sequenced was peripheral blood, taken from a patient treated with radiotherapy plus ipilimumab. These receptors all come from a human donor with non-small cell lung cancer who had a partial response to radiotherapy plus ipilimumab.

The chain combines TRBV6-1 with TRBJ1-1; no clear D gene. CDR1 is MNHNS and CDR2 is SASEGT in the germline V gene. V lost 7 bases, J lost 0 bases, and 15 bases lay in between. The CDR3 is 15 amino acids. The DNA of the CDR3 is TGTGCCAGCACCTCCCTCGACATCCTGAACACTGAAGCTTTCTTT. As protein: CASTSLDILNTEAFF.

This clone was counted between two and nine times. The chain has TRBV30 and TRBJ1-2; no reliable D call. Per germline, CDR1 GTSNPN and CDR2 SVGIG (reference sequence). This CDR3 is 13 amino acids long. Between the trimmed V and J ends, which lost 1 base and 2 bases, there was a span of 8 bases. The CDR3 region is CAWSGGQNYGYTF. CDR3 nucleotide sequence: TGTGCCTGGAGTGGTGGGCAGAACTATGGCTACACCTTC.

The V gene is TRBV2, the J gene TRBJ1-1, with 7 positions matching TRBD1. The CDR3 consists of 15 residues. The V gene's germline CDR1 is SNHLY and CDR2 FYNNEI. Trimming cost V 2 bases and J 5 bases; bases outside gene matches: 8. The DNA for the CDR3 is TGTGCCAGCAGTGAACGCCAGGGGGGAATAACTGAAGCTTTCTTT. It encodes CASSERQGGITEAFF.

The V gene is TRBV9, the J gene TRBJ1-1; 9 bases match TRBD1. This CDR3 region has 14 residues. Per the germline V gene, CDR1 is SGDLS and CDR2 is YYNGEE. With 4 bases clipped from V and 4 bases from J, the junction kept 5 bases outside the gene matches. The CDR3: CASSPATGGTEAFF. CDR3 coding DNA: TGTGCCAGCAGCCCGGCGACAGGGGGCACTGAAGCTTTCTTT.

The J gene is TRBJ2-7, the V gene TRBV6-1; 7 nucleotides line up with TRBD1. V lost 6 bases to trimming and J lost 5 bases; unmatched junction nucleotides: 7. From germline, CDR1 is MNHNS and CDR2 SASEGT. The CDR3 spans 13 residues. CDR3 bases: TGTGCCAGCAGCGATACCGACAGGGACGAGCAGTACTTC. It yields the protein CASSDTDRDEQYF.

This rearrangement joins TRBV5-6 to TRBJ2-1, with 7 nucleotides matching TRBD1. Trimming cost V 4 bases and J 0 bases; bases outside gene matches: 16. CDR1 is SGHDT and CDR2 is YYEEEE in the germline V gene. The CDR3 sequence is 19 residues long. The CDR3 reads CASSHPGRGQADSYNEQFF. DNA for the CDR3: TGTGCCAGCAGCCACCCGGGAAGGGGGCAAGCGGACTCCTACAATGAGCAGTTCTTC.

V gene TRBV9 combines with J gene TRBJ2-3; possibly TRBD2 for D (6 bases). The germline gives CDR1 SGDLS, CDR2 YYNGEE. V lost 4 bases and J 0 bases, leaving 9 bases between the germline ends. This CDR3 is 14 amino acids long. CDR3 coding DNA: TGTGCCAGCAGCTCCAGCGGGAGCACAGATACGCAGTATTTT. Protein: CASSSSGSTDTQYF.

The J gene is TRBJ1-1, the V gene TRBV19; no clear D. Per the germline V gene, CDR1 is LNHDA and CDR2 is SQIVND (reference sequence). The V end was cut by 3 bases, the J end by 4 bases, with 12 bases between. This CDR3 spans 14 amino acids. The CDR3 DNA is TGTGCCAGTAGTATTCCCTTCACGGGCACTGAAGCTTTCTTT. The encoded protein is CASSIPFTGTEAFF.

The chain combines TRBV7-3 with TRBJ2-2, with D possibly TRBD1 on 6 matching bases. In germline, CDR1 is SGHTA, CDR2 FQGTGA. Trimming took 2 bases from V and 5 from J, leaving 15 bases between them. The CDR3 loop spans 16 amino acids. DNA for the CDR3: TGTGCCAGCAGCTTAGAGGCAGGGGCCCTTACCGGGGAGCTGTTTTTT. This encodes CASSLEAGALTGELFF.